This T cell receptor (beta chain) was obtained from a study of blood T cell repertoires in COVID-19. About the research overall: Nucleic acid was either cDNA or gDNA, and it came from T cells, B-cell-depleted T cells, or PBMCs.

Original data processing: It was from reference gene primer amplification that nucleated cell counts were estimated. Profiled with immunoSEQ multiplex PCR; TCRdb holds only in-frame clones, not every one. V, J and clone size derive from that table, while D and trimming were established from the DNA sequence. The table shows 250,000 or so clones, with roughly 88% occurring only once. Donors were grouped by their self-reported clinical history. This clone showed up just a few times. The sample has other DNA sequences that encode this CDR3 too. This TCR derives from a woman aged 40 to 50 with acute COVID-19. Sequencing used PBMCs or T cells enriched from blood (not recorded which).

The chain's CDR3 is CASSFSGAYEQYF. CDR3 nucleotides: TGTGCCAGCAGCTTTAGCGGGGCCTACGAGCAGTACTTC. This chain connects TRBV7-8 to TRBJ2-7; 8 bases are shared with TRBD2. CDR3 length: 13 amino acids. The germline gives CDR1 SGHVS, CDR2 FQNEAQ. V trimming: 3 bases; J trimming: 2 bases; junction bases outside the gene matches: 0.